These 2 T cell receptor beta chains came from one sample sequenced in a study of blood T cell repertoires in COVID-19. Some clones are missing from TCRdb's copy, which holds only in-frame ones; the method was immunoSEQ multiplex PCR. Altogether approximately 260,000 clones are present, approximately 79% being singletons, with the ten largest covering 4.9%. Specimen: peripheral blood. These TCRs come from a woman older than 75 with active or convalescent COVID-19.

The chain has TRBV6-5 and TRBJ1-2; D gene ambiguous. CDR1 and CDR2 from the germline V gene are MNHEY and SVGAGI. The ends were cut back, 4 bases at V and 6 bases at J, with 12 bases in the middle. The CDR3 consists of 13 residues. CDR3 region: CASSSGFVDGYTF. The CDR3 region has the DNA TGTGCCAGCAGTTCAGGATTCGTGGATGGCTACACCTTC.

The V and J genes are TRBV6-5 and TRBJ2-2; D unresolved. This CDR3 has 15 amino acids. Trimming took off 5 bases at V and 5 bases at J, with 15 bases between the two ends. Per the germline V gene, CDR1 is MNHEY and CDR2 is SVGAGI. CDR3 nucleotides: TGTGCCAGCAGTACACAAACCTCCGGGACCGGGGAGCTGTTTTTT. It specifies CASSTQTSGTGELFF.